This T cell receptor beta chain was retrieved from a study of blood T cell repertoires in COVID-19. Background on the study: T cells, B-cell-depleted T cells, or PBMCs supplied cDNA or gDNA.

Seattle enrolled patients during active infection and tracked them longitudinally. Under the authors' procedure: Amplification of reference gene primers was used by the study to estimate nucleated cell counts. Sequenced by immunoSEQ multiplex PCR; TCRdb stores in-frame clones only, minus some. V and J calls and clone size are those listed in that table; D and trimming were worked out from the DNA. The data show some 110,000 clones, with about 85% seen just once and 3.2% held by the top ten. This CDR3 region has 13 residues. V was trimmed by 0 bases and J by 7 bases, leaving 7 bases between them. Germline V gives CDR1 MNHEY, CDR2 SVGAGI.

The J gene is TRBJ2-1, the V gene TRBV6-5; a weak D match, TRBD1 (5 bases). What was sequenced was peripheral blood. This TCR came from a woman aged 80 or over with COVID-19, enrolled during active disease. The CDR3 region has the DNA TGTGCCAGCAGTTACTCATCAGGGAATGAGCAGTTCTTC. This translates into CASSYSSGNEQFF.